This TCR beta chain was captured in a study of beta chain features in type 1 diabetes. Study summary: Patients were similar to healthy donors in age and gender (as well as in cell yields).

Notes on the study in general: TCRB CDR3s from Type 1 diabetes patients were moderately but significantly shorter in all four CD4+ subsets.

The length of the CDR3 is 17 residues. V was pared by 3 bases and J by 8 bases, with 12 bases of the junction left unmatched. Per germline, CDR1 KGHSH and CDR2 LQKENI. Of note for this clone: Its specificity is unknown.

CD45RO/CCR7/CD25/CD127/CD95/CD27 sorting isolated CD4+ naive, central memory, regulatory and stem cell-like memory cells. Every bit of the isolated RNA underwent reverse transcription, so sequencing read expressed TCRB transcripts. Using immunoSEQ multiplex PCR, the repertoire was profiled, and TCRdb retains in-frame clones only, with some absent. Of approximately 120,000 clones listed, roughly 43% are singletons. The V gene is TRBV18, the J gene TRBJ2-1; 11 bases map to TRBD2. The sample comprised stem cell memory CD4+ T cells from blood. This clonotype originated in a woman between 18 and 30 years old in good health. CDR3 region: CASSPNFLAGGPDEQFF. The CDR3, as DNA: TGTGCCAGCTCACCCAATTTTTTAGCGGGAGGGCCCGATGAGCAGTTCTTC.